This passage covers 5 T cell receptor beta chains from one sample sequenced in a study of blood T cell repertoires in COVID-19. Clones were read by immunoSEQ multiplex PCR, and TCRdb kept only the in-frame ones, dropping some. The data show approximately 150,000 clones, 70% to 80% seen once. Material: peripheral blood. The receptors shown here come from a woman aged 55-70 years with COVID-19, enrolled during active disease.

V gene TRBV19 combines with J gene TRBJ2-5, with 14 bases matching TRBD2. The V and J ends lost 4 bases and 3 bases, in that order; junction bases with no gene match: 7. CDR3 length: 17 amino acids. Germline V gene lookup returns CDR1 LNHDA and CDR2 SQIVND (reference sequence). CDR3 DNA: TGTGCCAGTAGTAAGACTAGCGGGAGGGTGGGTGAAGAGACCCAGTACTTC. Its translation is CASSKTSGRVGEETQYF.

The genes are TRBV7-9 and TRBJ2-5; 7 nucleotides match TRBD1. Per germline, CDR1 SEHNR and CDR2 FQNEAQ (reference sequence). V trimming: 3 bases; J trimming: 7 bases; junction bases outside the gene matches: 5. The CDR3 spans 13 residues. The CDR3 loop is CASSFGTAGTQYF. DNA for the CDR3: TGTGCCAGCAGCTTTGGGACAGCTGGGACCCAGTACTTC.

This clone was detected ten times or more. The chain links TRBV28 to TRBJ1-1; D remains ambiguous. The ends were cut back, 6 bases at V and 2 bases at J, with 13 bases in the middle. This CDR3 contains 14 residues. Germline V gene lookup returns CDR1 MDHEN and CDR2 SYDVKM. As DNA, the CDR3 is TGTGCCAGCAGCCCTTTTGGGCCCAACACTGAAGCTTTCTTT. Its translation is CASSPFGPNTEAFF.

The chain couples TRBV5-5 to TRBJ2-7, with TRBD1 matching 10 bases. The CDR3 sequence is 16 residues long. The germline gives CDR1 SGHKS, CDR2 YYEKEE (reference sequence). The V segment lost 1 base and the J segment 4 bases; nucleotides outside the gene matches: 8. The CDR3 here is CASSLRGQGRSYEQYV. The CDR3 region has the DNA TGTGCCAGCAGCTTGAGGGGACAGGGGAGAAGTTACGAGCAGTACGTC.

V usage is TRBV9 and J usage is TRBJ1-1; the D is unclear. V was cut by 0 bases and J by 1 base, with 10 bases left in between. Germline V gene lookup returns CDR1 SGDLS and CDR2 YYNGEE. The CDR3 has 15 amino acids. The CDR3 spells CASSVVPGGNTEAFF. The CDR3 coding sequence is TGTGCCAGCAGCGTAGTTCCGGGAGGGAACACTGAAGCTTTCTTT.